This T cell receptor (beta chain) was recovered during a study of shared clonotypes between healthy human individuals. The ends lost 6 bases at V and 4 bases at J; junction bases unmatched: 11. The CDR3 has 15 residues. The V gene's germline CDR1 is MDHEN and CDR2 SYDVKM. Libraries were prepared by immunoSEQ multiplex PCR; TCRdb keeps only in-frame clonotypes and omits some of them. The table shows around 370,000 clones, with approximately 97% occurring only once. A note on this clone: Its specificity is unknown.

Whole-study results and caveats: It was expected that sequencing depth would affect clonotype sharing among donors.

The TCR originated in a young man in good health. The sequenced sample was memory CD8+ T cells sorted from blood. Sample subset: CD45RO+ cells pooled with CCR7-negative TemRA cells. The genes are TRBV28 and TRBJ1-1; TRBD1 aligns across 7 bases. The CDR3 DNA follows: TGTGCCAGCAGACCCAGGACAGGACGTAGCACTGAAGCTTTCTTT. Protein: CASRPRTGRSTEAFF.